This TCR beta chain comes out of a study of CD8+CD57+ T cells in acquired aplastic anemia. This CDR3 spans 13 amino acids. V was shortened by 5 bases and J by 5 bases, with 12 bases between the two germline ends. Germline V gene lookup returns CDR1 KGHDR and CDR2 SFDVKD. Genomic DNA provided the template from which TCR beta VDJ and CDR3 profiles were obtained. TCRdb called the reads again in MiXCR, with one record for every CDR3 protein. The sample contains 75,000 to 90,000 distinct CDR3 sequences, under 50% of which appear only once. Sequenced sample: sorted CD4+, CD8+, or CD8+CD57+ T cells (not recorded which) from PBMCs. V gene TRBV24-1 combines with J gene TRBJ2-7; TRBD1 might be the D (6 bases). This clonotype was sampled from a human donor in good health, serving as a control. CDR3 in amino acids: CATSGTAKDEQYF. In DNA, the CDR3 is TGTGCCACCAGTGGGACAGCCAAGGACGAGCAGTACTTC.